This T cell receptor (beta chain) was documented in a study of siplizumab effects on memory and regulatory T cells. Assay: immunoSEQ multiplex PCR; the TCRdb copy retains only in-frame clones and omits some. The data show 70,000 to 95,000 clones, 80% to 95% seen once. Of note for this clone: Its specificity is not known.

Broader study findings: The mean Treg-derived percentage of mappable alloreactive CD4+ clones was about 71% with siplizumab compared with 25% to 30% in controls. Some alloreactive sequences were traceable to unstimulated CD4+ memory cells, and siplizumab significantly reduced them. Naive T cells, seemingly more diverse than memory cells, seemed major alloresponse contributors. Siplizumab cultures yielded proliferating Tregs whose suppressive function was not confirmed.

The V end lost 3 bases, the J end lost 9 bases, and 15 bases lay between the germline ends. The CDR3 sequence is 14 residues long. The germline V gene has CDR1 MNHEY and CDR2 SMNVEV (reference sequence). What was sequenced was CD8+ T cells sorted from blood. This TCR was recovered from a human donor in good health. This chain links TRBV27 with TRBJ2-1; D is ambiguous. CDR3 sequence (DNA): TGTGCCAGCAGTTTCGCAGAGTCGTTGAGTGAGCAGTTCTTC. This codes for CASSFAESLSEQFF.